The clone carrying this T cell receptor (beta chain) appeared a single time. A much larger clone differs from this one at a single base, so this may be a read error. TCRdb reprocessed the 5' RACE reads via MiXCR and lists one record per CDR3 protein. The data show around 10,000 distinct CDR3 sequences, approximately 8.6% seen once. The data derive from a study of spatial heterogeneity in lung cancer. About the study: Detection consistently captured more beta-chain sequences than alpha-chain sequences.

Sample time point: sample taken at primary tumor resection. Without sorting, whole RNA was sequenced from tumor, nontumor lung or frozen PBMC. Germline CDR1 is DFQATT and CDR2 is SNEGSKA (reference sequence). CDR3 length: 12 amino acids. Sequenced here: PBMCs, sampled at surgery. The rearrangement uses TRBV20-1 and TRBJ2-3; tentatively, D is TRBD2 (7 bases). The TCR was taken from a male donor with early-stage non-small cell lung cancer. CDR3 in amino acids: CSAGGGTYTQYF. The CDR3 nucleotides read TGCAGTGCTGGCGGGGGCACATATACGCAGTATTTT.